This entry concerns a single T cell receptor beta chain. The antigen remains undetermined. The data derive from a study of vaccination and CD4 T cells after COVID-19. Study overall: The convalescents comprised six males and four females, two of them Hispanic. Every culture used as a control got a CEFX pool, an HIV-1 Nef pool, or no peptide.

Regarding time point: late sampling 161 to 241 days after vaccination in a few convalescent patients. Treatment meaning: roughly ten-day PBMC culture with coronavirus spike peptide pools or control peptides (ViraFEST assay). This CDR3 is 12 amino acids long. The V end was cut by 2 bases, the J end by 9 bases, with 13 bases between. The germline V gene encodes CDR1 DFQATT and CDR2 SNEGSKA (reference sequence). Scientists ran DNA taken from cultured CD4+ T cells through the Oncomine TCR Beta short-read assay for sequencing. MiXCR was run by TCRdb on the PCR reads, yielding one entry per CDR3 protein. The data show approximately 22,000 distinct CDR3 sequences, with roughly 45% seen just once and 9.9% held by the top ten. Study results and caveats: Looking at convalescent patients, 304 of their 307 vaccine-specific clones were spike mono-reactive. In convalescent patients, a median 86.3% of reactive clones appeared only post-vaccination.

This chain joins TRBV20-1 and TRBJ1-1, with unresolved D. The sample here was CD4+ T cells from blood, cultured in vitro, taken about 7 months after SARS-CoV-2 vaccination. The clonotype was recovered from a human donor who had recovered from COVID-19. The CDR3 reads CSARKAPGQAFF. DNA of the CDR3: TGCAGTGCTAGAAAAGCTCCCGGGCAAGCTTTCTTT.